The clone carrying this T cell receptor (beta chain) has only a few counts. In the original analysis: Cell counts per sample came from amplifying reference gene primers. TCRdb's table, derived via immunoSEQ multiplex PCR, lists solely in-frame clones and lacks some. The V and J calls and clone size are taken from that table; D and trimming were inferred from the DNA. The repertoire consists of a few hundred thousand clones, with around 88% occurring once and the leading ten covering approximately 5.7%. This entry belongs to a study of blood T cell repertoires in COVID-19. Germline CDR1 reads LNHDA; CDR2 reads SQIVND (reference sequence). V shed 9 bases, J shed 6 bases, and the junction held 8 bases outside the gene matches. The CDR3 extends over 14 amino acids.

Input material: PBMCs or T cells enriched from blood (not recorded which). The source is a woman in her forties who had recovered from COVID-19. The chain links TRBV19 to TRBJ1-5; 10 nucleotides agree with TRBD1. The CDR3 nucleotides are TGTGCCAGCCGGACAGGGGGATTCATTCAGCCCCAGCATTTT. Residues: CASRTGGFIQPQHF.